This T cell receptor (beta chain) was identified during a study of regulatory T cells in long-lasting Graves disease (dated by TCRdb to the early 2020s). With respect to the entire study: Newly diagnosed Graves' disease patients had taken antithyroid drugs for less than 3 months. Patients with persistent Graves' disease were compared with patients with newly diagnosed Graves' disease using TCR sequencing and RNA sequencing of peripheral blood. The study took place in China and was registered as a clinical trial. TCR sequencing covered 13 persistent and around 20 newly diagnosed Graves' disease patients, some 35 samples in total. Results the study describes overall, beyond this receptor: Compared with newly diagnosed patients, patients with persistent Graves' disease had lower TCR Shannon entropy and fewer highly expanded clones, which suggests clonal expansion. The authors acknowledged the small sample size as a limitation that may reduce accuracy. Only peripheral blood was studied, because thyroid tissue, the primary lesion, was inaccessible. More public clonotypes were shared among persistent patients (more than 2,500) than among newly diagnosed patients (more than 900). Sequencing and analysis were limited to the TCR beta chain. Persistent disease showed preferential use of TRBV28, TRBJ1-2 and TRBJ2-5, whereas newly diagnosed disease favored TRBV20-1 and TRBJ2-1.

Library prep was done by multiplex PCR. The run used an Illumina HiSeq 4000. iRepertoire HTBI primers and Arm-PCR amplification of CDR3 regions were used to construct TCR beta libraries. PCR products were gel purified before sequencing. The authors' pipeline ran thus. Gene usage analysis of CDR3 amino acid clonotypes relied on the roughly 60 TRBV and 14 TRBJ segments identified across samples. COPE and FqMerger were used to merge filtered high-quality paired reads into contigs. BLAST was used to align contigs to IMGT TRBV, TRBD and TRBJ reference genes, and CDR3 was defined according to IMGT. Any clonotype with a frequency above 0.1% was classified as a highly expanded clone. Repertoire diversity was measured by Shannon entropy, and V-J evenness by the Gini coefficient. A clonotype was considered public if more than one individual shared it. TCRdb trimmed public reads at Q25 via fastp, called clones via MiXCR and kept in-frame beta chains. Each entry is one CDR3 protein sequence, shown with its most common DNA and genes. These V and J calls originate from TCRdb's pipeline instead of the authors' own analysis. This sample has 400,000 to 500,000 distinct CDR3 sequences in its table, and 11% to 15% of those were observed once. The biggest ten clones account for approximately 15% of the sample.

CDR1 and CDR2, looked up from the germline V gene (reference sequence), are SGHKS and YYEKEE. The CDR3 spans 15 residues, from the cysteine through the phenylalanine. The CDR3 DNA has 45 bases and is translated from base 1. Explained via the paper, the time point label denotes: newly diagnosed GD, antithyroid drugs for less than 3 months. RNA was extracted from PBMCs in TRIzol for both TCR sequencing and RNA sequencing. The diagnosis of Graves' disease followed American Thyroid Association guidelines. The patients came from an endocrinology department in Xi'an, China. From each patient, approximately 9 milliliters of peripheral blood was collected into an EDTA anticoagulant tube. PBMCs were isolated by Ficoll Paque Plus density gradient separation without further T cell sorting. An Agilent 2100 Bioanalyzer and agarose gel were used to check RNA quality, and a NanoDrop 2000 was used to measure RNA concentration.

There are many counts of this clonotype. Its antigen is still unknown. One junction end disagrees with the germline gene, perhaps due to a read error. The sample was also linked to a second study, of T cells in Graves' hyperthyroidism and ophthalmopathy. Taken from the second paper: Stable Graves' hyperthyroidism was defined as no progression to ophthalmopathy during 18 months of follow-up. Hyperthyroidism patients were aged 18 to 65 years and newly diagnosed, with disease duration of less than 2 months. Exclusion was applied to patients with uncontrolled infections, other autoimmune diseases, pregnancy or lactation. Diagnoses were based on clinical symptoms, serum thyroxine and TRAb, thyroid ultrasound and orbital computed tomography. The TCR CDR3 was subjected to a first round of RT-PCR using the HTBI primer set and the Qiagen OneStep RT-PCR kit. Most expanded thyroid clonotypes (frequency above 0.001) were also detected in blood, a finding suggesting that blood repertoires may reflect thyroid immune responses. A 13 V-J signature model separated ophthalmopathy from stable hyperthyroidism, with over 85% sensitivity and 81.08% specificity in cross-validation and 80%/75% in testing. In validation, the model predicted progression to ophthalmopathy a median of about 5.9 months before onset, with roughly 70% sensitivity and almost 75% specificity. TCR V-J signatures able to tell the groups apart were searched for in a discovery cohort of about a hundred patients, of whom around 42 had Graves' ophthalmopathy and 57 had stable Graves' hyperthyroidism. Prospective prediction of ophthalmopathy was tested in an independent validation cohort consisting of roughly 20 hyperthyroidism patients and approximately 16 patients who later progressed to ophthalmopathy. The roughly 90 discovery patients were divided at random into training and test sets in a 7:3 ratio. The study also compared thyroid tissue and blood T-cell repertoires from roughly six Graves' hyperthyroidism patients. Following sampling, methimazole starting at 30 mg daily was given to hyperthyroidism patients, and high-dose intravenous methylprednisolone was given to ophthalmopathy patients. Libraries were constructed in a second round of multiplex PCR, after which size selection and purification were performed. Paired-end sequencing of the libraries was performed with 100 bp reads on an Illumina HiSeq2000. SOAPnuke was used to process the raw data, throwing out any read that contained adapters or uncalled bases, had a mean Phred below 15, or lacked an exact constant-primer or identifier match. High-quality paired reads were merged using COPE v1.2.5, and each unique nucleotide sequence was defined as a clonotype. Clonotypes were aligned to IMGT TRBV, TRBD and TRBJ reference segments using MiTCR v1.1. Analysis was restricted to V-J combinations with a frequency above 0.0001, which covered 99% to 99.2% of repertoires. A TCS score was defined as the ratio between F50 (clonal expansion) and ExV (chaos), using BLOSUM62-based TCRdist between CDR3 peptides within each V-J. Welch's t-statistics and random forest reduced 450 to 600 V-J features to around 14, which were used in a naive Bayes classifier (R e1071). No statistical method was used to set the sample size in advance, and investigators knew the group allocation. The paper describes TCR Vbeta CDR3 sequencing of about 140 peripheral blood samples, made up of fewer than 50 ophthalmopathy patients, 70 to 80 hyperthyroidism patients and about 17 progressor patients.

This sequence uses TRBV5-5 and TRBJ1-1, with TRBD1 identical over 8 junction bases. This specimen consisted of peripheral blood mononuclear cells (PBMCs), obtained at new diagnosis, from a patient treated with antithyroid drugs. The receptor comes from a woman in her forties or fifties with Graves disease. Donor details come from another sample of the same person, matched by shared clones. The nucleotide sequence reads as follows: TGCGCCAGCAGCTCCGGACAGGGTGAGGGCACTGAAGCTTTCTTT. It translates to CASSSGQGEGTEAFF.